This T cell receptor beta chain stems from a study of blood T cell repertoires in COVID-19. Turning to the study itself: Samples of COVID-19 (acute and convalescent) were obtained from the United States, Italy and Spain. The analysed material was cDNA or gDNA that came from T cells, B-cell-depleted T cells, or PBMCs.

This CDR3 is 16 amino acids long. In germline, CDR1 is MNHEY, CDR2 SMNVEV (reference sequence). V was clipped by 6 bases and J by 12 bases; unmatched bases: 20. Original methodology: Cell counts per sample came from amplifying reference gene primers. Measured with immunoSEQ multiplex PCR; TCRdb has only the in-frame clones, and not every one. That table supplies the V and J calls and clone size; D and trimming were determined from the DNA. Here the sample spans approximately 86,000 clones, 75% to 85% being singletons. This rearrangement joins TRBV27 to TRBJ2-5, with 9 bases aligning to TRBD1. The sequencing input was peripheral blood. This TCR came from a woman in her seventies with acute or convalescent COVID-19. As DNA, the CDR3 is TGTGCCAGCAGCAACATAGGGACAGGGTTTCATGGAGTTAAGTACTTC. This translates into CASSNIGTGFHGVKYF.